The 21 T cell receptor beta chains listed next were all sequenced from one sample in a study of vaccination and CD4 T cells after COVID-19. Sequencing of DNA taken from cultured CD4+ T cells relied on the Oncomine TCR Beta short-read assay. A single record per CDR3 protein comes from TCRdb applying MiXCR to the PCR reads. The sample lists over 12,000 distinct CDR3 sequences, roughly a third seen once, with 10% in the top ten. Their antigen targets remain unknown. Treatment described: 10-day PBMC culture with coronavirus spike peptide pools or control peptides (ViraFEST assay). The starting material was CD4+ T cells from blood, cultured in vitro, obtained after SARS-CoV-2 vaccination. These receptors all come from a human donor who had recovered from COVID-19.

V and J are TRBV11-2 and TRBJ2-5; D could derive from TRBD1 or TRBD2 (5 bases each). V lost 1 base, J lost 5 bases, and 17 bases lay in between. This CDR3 spans 16 amino acids. Germline loops: CDR1 SGHAT, CDR2 FQNNGV. This CDR3 reads CASSLAAGTSVETQYF. The CDR3 nucleotides are TGTGCCAGCAGCTTAGCCGCCGGGACCTCCGTCGAGACCCAGTACTTC.

This clonotype has more than one count but fewer than ten. The CDR3, as DNA: TGTGCCAGCAGTCCAGACAGGACGGGAAACACCATATATTTT. It translates to CASSPDRTGNTIYF. This chain connects TRBV6-2 or TRBV6-3 to TRBJ1-3; weak D call: TRBD1 (6 bases). The germline V gene has CDR1 MNHEY and CDR2 SVGEGT. V was clipped by 5 bases and J by 4 bases, with 12 bases between them. This CDR3 spans 14 amino acids.

This clonotype qualifies as medium-sized. V is TRBV7-8 and J is TRBJ2-1; 9 nucleotides agree with TRBD2. The V segment lost 3 bases and the J segment 5 bases; nucleotides outside the gene matches: 11. CDR1 SGHVS and CDR2 FQNEAQ come from the germline V gene. This CDR3 region has 17 residues. The CDR3 region has the DNA TGTGCCAGCAGCTTCCGGACTAGCGCTGCCAACAACAATGAGCAGTTCTTC. It is translated as CASSFRTSAANNNEQFF.

This chain uses TRBV20-1 with TRBJ2-4; D is unresolved. Germline loops: CDR1 DFQATT, CDR2 SNEGSKA (reference sequence). The CDR3 loop spans 15 amino acids. With 6 bases removed from V and 0 bases from J, the gap between germline ends came to 15 bases. The CDR3 loop is CSATHGFVAKNIQYF. Here the CDR3 DNA reads TGCAGTGCCACCCATGGGTTTGTAGCCAAAAACATTCAGTACTTC.

CDR3 nucleotide sequence: TGTGCCAGCAGTTTATGGGGGAGCTCCTATAATTCACCCCTCCACTTT. Amino acid sequence: CASSLWGSSYNSPLHF. The V call is TRBV28, the J call TRBJ1-6; D gene ambiguous. This CDR3 has 16 amino acids. Germline V gene sequence: CDR1 MDHEN, CDR2 SYDVKM. Trimming took off 0 bases at V and 0 bases at J, with 6 bases between the two ends.

Comment on this clonotype: An end of the junction does not agree with germline; a read error may underlie this. The J gene is TRBJ2-1, the V gene TRBV20-1, with D perhaps being TRBD1 or TRBD2 (5 bases each). This CDR3 has 15 amino acids. Germline CDR1 reads DFQATT; CDR2 reads SNEGSKA (reference sequence). The CDR3 reads CSTRPPGPLPNEQFF. For the CDR3, the DNA is TGCAGTACTAGACCACCGGGACCCCTTCCCAATGAGCAGTTCTTC.

V and J are TRBV28 and TRBJ1-2; D is undetermined. Trimming left V 1 base short and J 2 bases short, with 8 bases between. Germline CDR1 and CDR2: MDHEN and SYDVKM. This CDR3 contains 14 residues. CDR3 sequence: CASSLSGSNYGYTF. CDR3 in DNA: TGTGCCAGCAGTTTATCGGGTTCGAACTATGGCTACACCTTC.

The rearrangement uses TRBV4-3 and TRBJ1-5; TRBD1 might be the D (5 bases). Germline CDR1 is LGHNA and CDR2 is YSLEER. V lost 0 bases and J 4 bases, leaving 22 bases between the germline ends. The CDR3 extends over 19 amino acids. This CDR3 is CASSQDGFRTRRGNQPQHF. In nucleotides, the CDR3 is TGCGCCAGCAGCCAAGATGGGTTCCGCACGAGGAGGGGAAATCAGCCCCAGCATTTT.

This chain joins TRBV16 and TRBJ2-1, with TRBD1 matching over 10 bases. This CDR3 has 14 amino acids. V was pared by 2 bases and J by 6 bases, with 1 base of the junction left unmatched. The V gene's germline CDR1 is KGHSY and CDR2 FQNENV. The CDR3: CASSQRTGGNEQFF. DNA for the CDR3: TGTGCCAGCAGCCAAAGGACAGGGGGCAATGAGCAGTTCTTC.

There are a few counts of this clonotype. The J gene is TRBJ2-7, the V gene TRBV7-2; 7 nucleotides line up with TRBD2. The CDR3 is 15 amino acids. V lost 7 bases and J lost 2; bases outside the gene matches: 11. The germline V gene encodes CDR1 SGHTA and CDR2 FQGNSA. As DNA, the CDR3 is TGTGCCAGCACCCCTAGCGGAAACACACCCTACGAGCAGTACTTC. Residues: CASTPSGNTPYEQYF.

This clonotype was recorded a few times. The chain combines TRBV15 with TRBJ2-2, with D hard to call. CDR1 and CDR2 from the germline V gene are LNHNV and YYDKDF (reference sequence). With 2 bases removed from V and 6 bases from J, the gap between germline ends came to 10 bases. This CDR3 is 14 amino acids long. CDR3 sequence reads: CATSRPTPAGELFF. The CDR3 DNA sequence: TGTGCCACCAGCAGACCAACCCCCGCCGGGGAGCTGTTTTTT.

The table lists this clonotype with a few counts. The V gene is TRBV29-1, the J gene TRBJ1-2; TRBD1 matches at 7 bases. The CDR3 is 12 residues long. With V trimmed by 4 bases and J by 6 bases, 5 bases remained unmatched. The germline gives CDR1 SQVTM, CDR2 ANQGSEA. CDR3 DNA sequence: TGCAGCGTTGTGACCACAGGGGATGGCTACACCTTC. It encodes CSVVTTGDGYTF.

The rearrangement joins TRBV28 to TRBJ1-5, with D maybe TRBD1 (5 bases). Germline values: CDR1 MDHEN, CDR2 SYDVKM. V was pared by 8 bases and J by 2 bases, with 13 bases between. This CDR3 spans 14 amino acids. Here the CDR3 DNA reads TGTGCCAGCTGTAGTGGGGGTGGCAATCAGCCCCAGCATTTT. Its translation is CASCSGGGNQPQHF.

The rearrangement uses TRBV4-3 and TRBJ2-5; D possibly corresponds to TRBD1 (6 bases). The CDR3 contains 14 residues. Germline CDR1 is LGHNA and CDR2 is YSLEER. V lost 0 bases to trimming and J lost 2 bases, with 7 bases between them. The CDR3 bases are TGCGCCAGCAGCCAAGAAGGACAGCAAGAGACCCAGTACTTC. Its translation is CASSQEGQQETQYF.

The rearrangement joins TRBV5-1 to TRBJ1-1; D is undetermined. Germline V gene sequence: CDR1 SGHRS, CDR2 YFSETQ. The CDR3 covers 14 residues. The V and J ends lost 1 base and 5 bases respectively, with 12 bases between them. CDR3 sequence reads: CASSLSVERTEAFF. In nucleotides, the CDR3 is TGCGCCAGCAGCTTGTCCGTAGAACGTACTGAAGCTTTCTTT.

This clonotype was detected a few times. The chain has TRBV6-2 or TRBV6-3 and TRBJ1-5; D gene unclear. The germline CDR1 and CDR2 sequences are MNHEY and SVGEGT. The V and J ends lost 0 bases and 9 bases respectively, with 12 bases between them. The CDR3 has 14 amino acids. CDR3 protein: CASSYSEGWGPQHF. The CDR3 nucleotides are TGTGCCAGCAGTTACTCGGAGGGTTGGGGGCCCCAGCATTTT.

The table lists this clonotype with a few counts. This rearrangement joins TRBV6-2 or TRBV6-3 to TRBJ1-1, with a tentative D call TRBD1 (5 bases). Germline V gene lookup returns CDR1 MNHEY and CDR2 SVGEGT. The CDR3 has 14 amino acids. V lost 7 bases and J 5 bases, leaving 17 bases between the germline ends. The CDR3 region has the DNA TGTGCCAGCACTCCTCTGAGGGGCGGAACTGAAGCTTTCTTT. Translation gives CASTPLRGGTEAFF.

The V and J genes are TRBV19 and TRBJ2-3; 9 positions match TRBD2. The CDR3 length is 16 residues. Unmatched junction bases numbered 6, after V lost 4 bases and J lost 1 base. Per germline, CDR1 LNHDA and CDR2 SQIVND (reference sequence). CDR3 coding DNA: TGTGCCAGTAGTACATTAGCGGGAGCACGCACAGATACGCAGTATTTT. Translation gives CASSTLAGARTDTQYF.

The V call is TRBV7-2, the J call TRBJ2-1, with no clear D. V dropped 2 bases and J dropped 6 bases, with 17 bases sitting between them. The CDR3 covers 16 residues. In germline, CDR1 is SGHTA, CDR2 FQGNSA. CDR3 protein: CASSLQGRMTSNEQFF. Here the CDR3 DNA reads TGTGCCAGCAGCTTACAAGGCAGAATGACCAGCAATGAGCAGTTCTTC. Full variable domain (remainder filled in from reference TRBV7-2 and TRBJ2-1): GAGVSQSPSNKVTEKGKDVELRCDPISGHTALYWYRQSLGQGLEFLIYFQGNSAPDKSGLPSDRFSAERTGGSVSTLTIQRTQQEDSAVYLCASSLQGRMTSNEQFFGPGTRLTVL.

The chain uses TRBV28 and TRBJ1-1, with a tentative D call TRBD1 (5 bases). The CDR3 sequence is 18 residues long. Germline V gene data show CDR1 as MDHEN and CDR2 as SYDVKM. Between the trimmed V and J ends, which lost 2 bases and 1 base, there was a span of 20 bases. The CDR3 sequence is CASSLLGSQGPANTEAFF. CDR3 DNA sequence: TGTGCCAGCAGTTTACTCGGGTCCCAGGGTCCTGCGAACACTGAAGCTTTCTTT.

The V call is TRBV4-3, the J call TRBJ2-3; D gene uncertain. Germline lookup yields CDR1 LGHNA and CDR2 YSLEER. The CDR3 has 12 residues. Trimming removed 1 base from V and 6 bases from J, with 5 bases in between. The CDR3 loop is CASSQGADTQYF. The CDR3 DNA is TGCGCCAGCAGCCAAGGGGCTGATACGCAGTATTTT.